This T cell receptor (beta chain) was captured in a study of blood T cell repertoires in COVID-19. Study in general: In each case, the material was cDNA or gDNA derived from T cells, B-cell-depleted T cells, or PBMCs.

This clone was seen just once. Study members were between about 18 and 90 years old and lived in approximately 25 US regions. Participants' reported clinical history set cohort assignment. The CDR3 covers 15 residues. Germline CDR1 is MDHEN and CDR2 is SYDVKM. V was trimmed by 6 bases and J by 8 bases, leaving 17 bases between them. How the authors handled the data: Reference gene primer amplification in the assay estimated nucleated cell counts. Using immunoSEQ multiplex PCR, the repertoire was profiled, and TCRdb retains in-frame clones only, with some absent. D and trimming were read from the DNA, whereas the V and J calls and clone size are those reported in that table. The data show some 210,000 clones, roughly 89% seen once.

The sequence was obtained from a man between 18 and 29 years old with acute COVID-19. Sequenced: PBMCs or T cells enriched from blood (not recorded which). The V and J genes are TRBV28 and TRBJ1-6; TRBD1 is a possible D gene (6 bases). The CDR3 is CASSPSGGRYSPLHF. The CDR3 nucleotides read TGTGCCAGCAGCCCCTCGGGGGGGCGTTATTCACCCCTCCACTTT.